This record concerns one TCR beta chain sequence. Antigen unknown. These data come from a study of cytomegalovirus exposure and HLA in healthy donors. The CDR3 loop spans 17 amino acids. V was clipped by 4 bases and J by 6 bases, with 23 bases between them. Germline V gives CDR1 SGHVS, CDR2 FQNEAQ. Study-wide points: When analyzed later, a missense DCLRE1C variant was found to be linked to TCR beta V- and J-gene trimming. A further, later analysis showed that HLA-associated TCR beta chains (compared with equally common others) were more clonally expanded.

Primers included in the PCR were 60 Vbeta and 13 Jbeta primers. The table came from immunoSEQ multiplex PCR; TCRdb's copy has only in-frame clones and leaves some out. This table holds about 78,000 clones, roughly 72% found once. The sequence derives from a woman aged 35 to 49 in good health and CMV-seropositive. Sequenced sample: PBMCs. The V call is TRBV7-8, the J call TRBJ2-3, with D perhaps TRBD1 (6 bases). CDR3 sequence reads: CASSSYRLSGHLDTQYF. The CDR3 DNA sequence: TGTGCCAGCAGCTCCTACCGACTATCGGGACATTTGGATACGCAGTATTTT.